This T cell receptor beta chain originates from a study of neurological immune-mediated disorders. Overall study findings and caveats: None of the CDR3 amino acid sequences of expanded clones were shared across subjects, and this suggested private repertoires in all groups. Neither clinical nor MRI features showed any association with the multiple sclerosis repertoire cluster, and the authors stated that larger cohorts are needed.

At least ten counts were recorded for this clonotype. Its target is unknown. It was by 5'RACE with 10-nucleotide random UMIs that the cDNA was made. MiXCR, applied by TCRdb to the 5' RACE reads, yields one record per CDR3 protein. The sample holds tens of thousands of distinct CDR3 sequences; about 1.8% are singletons and the top ten take more than 2%. The V gene's germline CDR1 is MGHDK and CDR2 SYGVNS. This CDR3 is 15 amino acids long. Trimming removed 5 bases from V and 3 bases from J; junction bases left unmatched: 6. The source of this sequence is a middle-aged woman with multiple sclerosis. What was sequenced was PBMCs. The chain has TRBV25-1 and TRBJ2-7; 11 bases align to TRBD1. In nucleotides, the CDR3 is TGTGCCAGCAGTAACCCGGGACAGGGGGGCTACGAGCAGTACTTC. Its translation: CASSNPGQGGYEQYF.